This note documents a single T cell receptor (beta chain) sequence. The data were obtained in a study of T cells in Graves' hyperthyroidism and ophthalmopathy. The CDR3 runs 16 residues. J gave up 1 base and V 0 bases, and 4 bases lay outside the gene matches. Looked up from germline, CDR1 is SGHVS and CDR2 is FNYEAQ. Participants, patients aged 18 to 65, had newly diagnosed hyperthyroidism with a duration under 2 months. Any patient presenting with uncontrolled infection, other autoimmune disease, pregnancy or lactation was left out. Amplified TCR beta CDR3 regions derived from RNA transcripts. RT-PCR in the first round (using the HTBI primer set) targeted the TCR CDR3. TCRdb re-analysed the multiplex PCR reads in MiXCR, keeping a single row per CDR3 protein. The data contain about 280,000 distinct CDR3 sequences, under 30% of them seen just once; the ten biggest clones take up about 25%.

The genes are TRBV7-6 and TRBJ1-1; 8 bases agree with TRBD1. This TCR was sampled from a man aged 40-49 years with Graves' hyperthyroidism that later progressed to Graves' ophthalmopathy. Sequencing used blood. CDR3 in DNA: TGTGCCAGCAGCTTAGCCCTCAGGGGGCCGAACACTGAAGCTTTCTTT. Its translation: CASSLALRGPNTEAFF.